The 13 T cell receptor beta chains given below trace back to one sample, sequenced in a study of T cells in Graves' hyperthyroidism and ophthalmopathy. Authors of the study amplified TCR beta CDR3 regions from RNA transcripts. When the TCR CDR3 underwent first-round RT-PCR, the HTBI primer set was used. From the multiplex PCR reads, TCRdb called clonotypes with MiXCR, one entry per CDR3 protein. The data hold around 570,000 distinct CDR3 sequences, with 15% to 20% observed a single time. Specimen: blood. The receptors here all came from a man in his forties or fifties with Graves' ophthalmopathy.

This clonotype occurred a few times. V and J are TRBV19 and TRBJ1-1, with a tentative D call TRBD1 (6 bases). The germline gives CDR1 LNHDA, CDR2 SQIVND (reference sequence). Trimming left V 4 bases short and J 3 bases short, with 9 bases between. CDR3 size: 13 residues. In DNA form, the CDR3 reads TGTGCCAGTAGTAGGGACAAGGACACTGAAGCTTTCTTT. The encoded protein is CASSRDKDTEAFF. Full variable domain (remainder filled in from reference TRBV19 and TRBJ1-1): DGGITQSPKYLFRKEGQNVTLSCEQNLNHDAMYWYRQDPGQGLRLIYYSQIVNDFQKGDIAEGYSVSREKKESFPLTVTSAQKNPTAFYLCASSRDKDTEAFFGQGTRLTVV.

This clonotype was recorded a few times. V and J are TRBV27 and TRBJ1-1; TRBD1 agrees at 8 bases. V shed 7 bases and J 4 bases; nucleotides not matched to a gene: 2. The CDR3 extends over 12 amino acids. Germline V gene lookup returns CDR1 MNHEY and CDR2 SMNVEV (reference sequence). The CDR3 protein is CASNTGGTEAFF. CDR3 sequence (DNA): TGTGCCAGCAACACAGGGGGCACTGAAGCTTTCTTT.

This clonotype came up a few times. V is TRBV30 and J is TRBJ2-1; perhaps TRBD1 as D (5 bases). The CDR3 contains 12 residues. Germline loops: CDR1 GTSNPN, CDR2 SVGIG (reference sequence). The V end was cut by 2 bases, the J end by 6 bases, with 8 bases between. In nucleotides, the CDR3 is TGTGCCTGGAGTAAAGGGGCCAATGAGCAGTTCTTC. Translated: CAWSKGANEQFF.

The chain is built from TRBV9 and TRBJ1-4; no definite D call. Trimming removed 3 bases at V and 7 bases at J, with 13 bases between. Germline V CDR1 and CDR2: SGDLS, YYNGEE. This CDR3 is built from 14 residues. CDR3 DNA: TGTGCCAGCAGCGACGGGCGCCGGGGTGAAAAACTGTTTTTT. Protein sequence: CASSDGRRGEKLFF.

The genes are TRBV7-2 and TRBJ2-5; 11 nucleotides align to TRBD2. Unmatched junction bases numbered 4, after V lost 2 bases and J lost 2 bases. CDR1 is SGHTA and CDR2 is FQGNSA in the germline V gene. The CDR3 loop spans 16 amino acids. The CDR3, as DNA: TGTGCCAGCAGCTTACAAAGGACTAGCGGGCAAGAGACCCAGTACTTC. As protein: CASSLQRTSGQETQYF.

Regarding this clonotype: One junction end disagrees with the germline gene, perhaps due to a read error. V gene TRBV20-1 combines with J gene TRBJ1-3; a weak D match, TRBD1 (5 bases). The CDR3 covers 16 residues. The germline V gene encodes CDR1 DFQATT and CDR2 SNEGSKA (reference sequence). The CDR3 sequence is CSARVGHLRPGNTIYF. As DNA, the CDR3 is TGCAGTGCCAGAGTTGGACACTTGAGGCCTGGAAACACCATATATTTT.

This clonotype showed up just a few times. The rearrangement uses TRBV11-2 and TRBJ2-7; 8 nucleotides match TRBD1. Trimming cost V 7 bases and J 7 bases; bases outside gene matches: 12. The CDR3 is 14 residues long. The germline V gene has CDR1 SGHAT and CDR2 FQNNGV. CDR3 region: CASNLQDRVREQYF. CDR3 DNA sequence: TGTGCCAGCAACCTCCAGGACAGGGTACGGGAGCAGTACTTC. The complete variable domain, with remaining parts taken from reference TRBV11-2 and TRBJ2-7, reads EAGVAQSPRYKIIEKRQSVAFWCNPISGHATLYWYQQILGQGPKLLIQFQNNGVVDDSQLPKDRFSAERLKGVDSTLKIQPAKLEDSAVYLCASNLQDRVREQYFGPGTRLTVT.

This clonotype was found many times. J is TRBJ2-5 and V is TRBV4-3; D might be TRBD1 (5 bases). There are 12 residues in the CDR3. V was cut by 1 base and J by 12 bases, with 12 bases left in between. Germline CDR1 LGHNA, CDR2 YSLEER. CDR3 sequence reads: CASSQGGREKYF. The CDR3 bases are TGCGCCAGCAGCCAAGGCGGCAGGGAAAAGTACTTC.

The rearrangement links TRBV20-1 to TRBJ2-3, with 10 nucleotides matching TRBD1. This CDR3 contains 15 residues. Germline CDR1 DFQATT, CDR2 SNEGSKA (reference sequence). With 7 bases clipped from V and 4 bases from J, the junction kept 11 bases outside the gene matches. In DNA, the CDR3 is TGCAGTGTCAATAGTCGGACAGGGGGGCCAGATACGCAGTATTTT. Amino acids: CSVNSRTGGPDTQYF.

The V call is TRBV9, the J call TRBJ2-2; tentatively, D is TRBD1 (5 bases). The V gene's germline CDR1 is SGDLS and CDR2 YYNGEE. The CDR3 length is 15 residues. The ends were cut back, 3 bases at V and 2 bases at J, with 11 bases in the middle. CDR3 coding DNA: TGTGCCAGCAGCGCCGATGACAGAAACACCGGGGAGCTGTTTTTT. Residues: CASSADDRNTGELFF. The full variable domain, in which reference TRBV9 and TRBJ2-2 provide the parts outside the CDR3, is DSGVTQTPKHLITATGQRVTLRCSPRSGDLSVYWYQQSLDQGLQFLIQYYNGEERAKGNILERFSAQQFPDLHSELNLSSLELGDSALYFCASSADDRNTGELFFGEGSRLTVL.

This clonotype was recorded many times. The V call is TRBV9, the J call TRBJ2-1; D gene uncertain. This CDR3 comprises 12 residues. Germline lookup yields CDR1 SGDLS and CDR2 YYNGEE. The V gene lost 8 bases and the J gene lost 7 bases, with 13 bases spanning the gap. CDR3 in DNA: TGTGCCAGACAGATTGGGGAAAATGAGCAGTTCTTC. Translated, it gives CARQIGENEQFF.

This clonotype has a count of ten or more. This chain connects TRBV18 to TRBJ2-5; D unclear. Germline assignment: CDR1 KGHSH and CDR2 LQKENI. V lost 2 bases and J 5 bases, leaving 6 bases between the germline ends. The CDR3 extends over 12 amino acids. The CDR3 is CASSPDGETQYF. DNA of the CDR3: TGTGCCAGCTCACCAGACGGGGAGACCCAGTACTTC.

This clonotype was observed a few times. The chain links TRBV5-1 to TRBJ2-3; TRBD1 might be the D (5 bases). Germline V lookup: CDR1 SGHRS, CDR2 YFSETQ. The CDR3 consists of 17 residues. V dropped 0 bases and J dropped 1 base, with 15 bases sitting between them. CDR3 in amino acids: CASSLDRRTWGTDTQYF. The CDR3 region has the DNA TGCGCCAGCAGCTTGGATCGGCGGACATGGGGCACAGATACGCAGTATTTT.